The 27 T cell receptor beta chains below come from one sample, sequenced in a study of blood T cell repertoires in COVID-19. Produced via immunoSEQ multiplex PCR; TCRdb's table is partial and in-frame only. The table shows about 170,000 clones, with 75% to 90% occurring only once. The source material was PBMCs or T cells enriched from blood (not recorded which). All receptors derive from a woman aged 50 to 60 who had recovered from COVID-19.

The chain combines TRBV12-3 or TRBV12-4 with TRBJ2-7; D ambiguous. V dropped 1 base and J dropped 2 bases, with 6 bases sitting between them. CDR3 length: 13 residues. In DNA, the CDR3 is TGTGCCAGCAGTTTAGGCGGCCCCTACGAGCAGTACGTC. This codes for CASSLGGPYEQYV.

The V gene is TRBV19, the J gene TRBJ1-6; maybe TRBD1 (5 bases). The V end was cut by 6 bases, the J end by 0 bases, with 9 bases between. Germline V CDR1 and CDR2: LNHDA, SQIVND (reference sequence). This CDR3 spans 15 amino acids. The CDR3 sequence is CASSTGASYNSPLHF. Here the CDR3 DNA reads TGTGCCAGTAGCACAGGCGCCTCCTATAATTCACCCCTCCACTTT.

The chain is built from TRBV7-3 and TRBJ2-6, with a tentative D call TRBD1 (5 bases). Between the trimmed V and J ends, which lost 5 bases and 1 base, there was a span of 12 bases. The germline CDR1 and CDR2 sequences are SGHTA and FQGTGA. The CDR3 is made up of 16 amino acids. CDR3 amino acids: CASSPTDTSGANVLTF. In DNA, the CDR3 is TGTGCCAGCAGCCCAACGGACACGTCTGGGGCCAACGTCCTGACTTTC.

The chain has TRBV7-9 and TRBJ2-4, with a weak D call TRBD2 (7 bases). Germline lookup yields CDR1 SEHNR and CDR2 FQNEAQ (reference sequence). The CDR3 extends over 18 amino acids. The ends were cut back, 8 bases at V and 0 bases at J, with 23 bases in the middle. The CDR3 bases are TGTGCCAGCGGCCGGGGAGGCGGGAGAGGGGGAGCCAAAAACATTCAGTACTTC. As protein: CASGRGGGRGGAKNIQYF. Filled out from reference TRBV7-9 and TRBJ2-4, the complete variable domain reads DTGVSQNPRHKITKRGQNVTFRCDPISEHNRLYWYRQTLGQGPEFLTYFQNEAQLEKSRLLSDRFSAERPKGSFSTLEIQRTEQGDSAMYLCASGRGGGRGGAKNIQYFGAGTRLSVL.

The chain's CDR3 is CASSQGQMSNQPQHF. CDR3 nucleotides: TGTGCCAGCAGCCAGGGACAGATGAGCAATCAGCCCCAGCATTTT. The V call is TRBV28, the J call TRBJ1-5; TRBD1 matches 7 bases. Germline CDR1 reads MDHEN; CDR2 reads SYDVKM. The trim removed 6 bases at V and 1 base at J, leaving 6 bases unmatched. The CDR3 has 15 residues. Full variable domain (missing parts from reference TRBV28 and TRBJ1-5): DVKVTQSSRYLVKRTGEKVFLECVQDMDHENMFWYRQDPGLGLRLIYFSYDVKMKEKGDIPEGYSVSREKKERFSLILESASTNQTSMYLCASSQGQMSNQPQHFGDGTRLSIL.

This chain connects TRBV30 to TRBJ2-1; unclear D gene. Germline CDR1 is GTSNPN and CDR2 is SVGIG (reference sequence). V dropped 0 bases and J dropped 3 bases, with 6 bases sitting between them. CDR3 length equals 13 residues. The CDR3 nucleotides are TGTGCCTGGAGTGTACTGAGCTACAATGAGCAGTTCTTC. Its translation is CAWSVLSYNEQFF.

The J gene is TRBJ1-2, the V gene TRBV24-1; weak D call: TRBD1 (6 bases). In germline, CDR1 is KGHDR, CDR2 SFDVKD. V was pared by 5 bases and J by 6 bases, with 12 bases between. The CDR3 is 13 amino acids. In nucleotides, the CDR3 is TGTGCCACCAGTGCTCTGGGGGCGGATGGCTACACCTTC. It translates to CATSALGADGYTF.

V and J are TRBV6-5 and TRBJ1-2, with TRBD1 matching over 9 bases. The CDR3 sequence is 14 residues long. The germline V gene encodes CDR1 MNHEY and CDR2 SVGAGI. Trimming at V came to 6 bases and at J to 7 bases, leaving 9 bases not matched to a gene. CDR3 protein: CASRGQGAILGYTF. DNA of the CDR3: TGTGCCAGCAGGGGACAGGGAGCTATTCTTGGCTACACCTTC.

This clone was seen a handful of times. The chain carries TRBV9 and TRBJ1-2; D remains ambiguous. The V gene's germline CDR1 is SGDLS and CDR2 YYNGEE. Trimming cost V 4 bases and J 4 bases, with 14 bases left between them. The CDR3 loop spans 14 amino acids. For the CDR3, the DNA is TGTGCCAGCAGCTTCGACTCTCCTACCTATGGCTACACCTTC. Its protein product is CASSFDSPTYGYTF.

This chain uses TRBV5-1 with TRBJ2-3; 10 bases are a match to TRBD1. The CDR3 runs 15 residues. Unmatched junction bases numbered 9, after V lost 4 bases and J lost 7 bases. Germline lookup yields CDR1 SGHRS and CDR2 YFSETQ. For the CDR3, the DNA is TGCGCCAGCAGCCCCACGGGACAGGGGAGTTATACGCAGTATTTT. Amino acids: CASSPTGQGSYTQYF.

The chain is built from TRBV2 and TRBJ2-5; 7 bases agree with TRBD1. The CDR3 runs 13 residues. Germline V CDR1 and CDR2: SNHLY, FYNNEI. Losses at the gene ends were 8 bases for V and 0 bases for J; bases not matched to a gene: 3. The CDR3 spells CASGDSYQETQYF. CDR3 sequence (DNA): TGTGCCAGCGGGGACAGTTACCAAGAGACCCAGTACTTC.

The genes are TRBV28 and TRBJ1-5, with 7 bases that match TRBD1. With V trimmed by 10 bases and J by 0 bases, 15 bases remained unmatched. Germline V gene sequence: CDR1 MDHEN, CDR2 SYDVKM. CDR3 length equals 17 residues. CDR3 nucleotides: TGTGCCACCGAGATGAGACAGGGCCTGTATAGCAATCAGCCCCAGCATTTT. It specifies CATEMRQGLYSNQPQHF.

This clone turned up a few times. The chain couples TRBV3-1 (or the pseudogene TRBV3-2) to TRBJ1-1; TRBD1 agrees at 11 bases. With V trimmed by 4 bases and J by 4 bases, 5 bases remained unmatched. The CDR3 totals 15 residues. Per germline, CDR1 LGHDT and CDR2 YNNKEL (reference sequence). The CDR3 DNA follows: TGTGCCAGCAGCCCCATTGGGACAGGGGGCACTGAAGCTTTCTTT. It encodes CASSPIGTGGTEAFF.

The chain has TRBV9 and TRBJ2-3; D call uncertain. Germline V gene data show CDR1 as SGDLS and CDR2 as YYNGEE. V shed 1 base and J shed 1 base, with 4 bases lying between them. This CDR3 comprises 13 residues. The DNA for the CDR3 is TGTGCCAGCAGCGTAAAGCGCACAGATACGCAGTATTTT. It specifies CASSVKRTDTQYF. Complete variable domain (other parts from reference TRBV9 and TRBJ2-3): DSGVTQTPKHLITATGQRVTLRCSPRSGDLSVYWYQQSLDQGLQFLIQYYNGEERAKGNILERFSAQQFPDLHSELNLSSLELGDSALYFCASSVKRTDTQYFGPGTRLTVL.

V gene TRBV10-3 combines with J gene TRBJ1-2; possibly TRBD1 for D (5 bases). The CDR3 runs 15 residues. V was clipped by 4 bases and J by 3 bases, with 15 bases between them. Germline assignment: CDR1 ENHRY and CDR2 SYGVKD. This CDR3 is CAISGYGREDYGYTF. DNA of the CDR3: TGTGCCATCAGTGGGTATGGCAGGGAAGACTATGGCTACACCTTC.

This chain connects TRBV4-2 to TRBJ1-5, with D possibly matching TRBD1 (5 bases). Trimming left V 4 bases short and J 9 bases short, with 16 bases between. CDR3 length equals 14 residues. Germline V gene sequence: CDR1 LGHNA, CDR2 YNFKEQ. The CDR3 DNA reads TGTGCCAGCAGCCGTAGCAGGGATGATCCGCCCCAGCATTTT. The encoded protein is CASSRSRDDPPQHF.

The chain employs TRBV12-5 and TRBJ2-2; TRBD2 agrees at 8 bases. The CDR3 extends over 14 amino acids. The V and J ends lost 7 bases and 5 bases, in that order; junction bases with no gene match: 6. Germline assignment: CDR1 LGHNT and CDR2 FRNRAP. The CDR3 coding sequence is TGTGCTAGTGTCTGGCGGGAGGTTACCGGGGAGCTGTTTTTT. Translation gives CASVWREVTGELFF.

In nucleotides, the CDR3 is TGTGCCTGGCAAATACCCCGGGGACTAGCGGGAGGGGGGGAGACCCAGTACTTC. Its protein product is CAWQIPRGLAGGGETQYF. The chain has TRBV30 and TRBJ2-5; 16 bases align to TRBD2. V shed 5 bases and J 5 bases; nucleotides not matched to a gene: 14. The CDR3 extends over 18 amino acids. The germline V gene has CDR1 GTSNPN and CDR2 SVGIG (reference sequence).

The CDR3 sequence is CASSFVVYEQFF. The CDR3 bases are TGTGCCAGCAGTTTCGTCGTCTATGAGCAGTTCTTC. This chain connects TRBV12-3 or TRBV12-4 to TRBJ2-1; D is ambiguous. V was shortened by 3 bases and J by 8 bases, with 8 bases between the two germline ends. The CDR3 loop spans 12 amino acids.

On this clone itself: Mismatch with germline at one junction end may stem from a read error. J is TRBJ1-2 and V is TRBV5-6; 7 nucleotides match TRBD1. Germline CDR1 reads SGHDT; CDR2 reads YYEEEE. CDR3 size: 13 residues. Written as DNA, the CDR3 is TGTGCCAGCAGCAATGACAGGGTCTATGCCTACACCTTC. Residues: CASSNDRVYAYTF. Based on the CDR3 plus reference TRBV5-6 and TRBJ1-2, the full variable domain is DAGVTQSPTHLIKTRGQQVTLRCSPKSGHDTVSWYQQALGQGPQFIFQYYEEEERQRGNFPDRFSGHQFPNYSSELNVNALLLGDSALYLCASSNDRVYAYTFGSGTRLTVV.

This rearrangement joins TRBV7-2 to TRBJ1-6; the D gene is possibly TRBD1 (5 bases). V was pared by 1 base and J by 11 bases, with 12 bases between. From germline, CDR1 is SGHTA and CDR2 FQGNSA. The CDR3 is 14 amino acids. The CDR3 nucleotides are TGTGCCAGCAGCTTAGGGCGGGGGAAGACACCCCTCCACTTT. This gives the protein CASSLGRGKTPLHF. Supplemented by reference TRBV7-2 and TRBJ1-6, the full variable domain reads GAGVSQSPSNKVTEKGKDVELRCDPISGHTALYWYRQSLGQGLEFLIYFQGNSAPDKSGLPSDRFSAERTGGSVSTLTIQRTQQEDSAVYLCASSLGRGKTPLHFGNGTRLTVT.

This sequence joins TRBV4-1 and TRBJ1-1; D is perhaps TRBD1 (6 bases). V lost 3 bases and J 4 bases, leaving 15 bases between the germline ends. This CDR3 comprises 15 residues. Looked up from germline, CDR1 is MGHRA and CDR2 is YSYEKL. CDR3 sequence: CASSQPMRGITEAFF. The CDR3, as DNA: TGCGCCAGCAGCCAGCCTATGAGGGGGATCACTGAAGCTTTCTTT.

This clone was counted a few times. DNA of the CDR3: TGTGCCAGTACTTTTAAAGGGACTAGCGGATTATCTACACTAGCCAAAAACATTCAGTACTTC. Protein sequence: CASTFKGTSGLSTLAKNIQYF. The chain recombines TRBV19 with TRBJ2-4, with TRBD2 matching 11 bases. With V trimmed by 7 bases and J by 0 bases, 20 bases remained unmatched. The V gene's germline CDR1 is LNHDA and CDR2 SQIVND (reference sequence). The length of the CDR3 is 21 residues.

J is TRBJ2-1 and V is TRBV6-2 or TRBV6-3; TRBD2 matches at 7 bases. After removal of 7 bases from V and 4 bases from J, the junction contained 7 bases not matched to a gene. CDR1 is MNHEY and CDR2 is SVGEGT in the germline V gene. The CDR3 is made up of 14 amino acids. The CDR3 protein is CASTPGGSYNEQFF. The CDR3 bases are TGTGCCAGCACCCCGGGAGGTTCTTACAATGAGCAGTTCTTC.

V usage is TRBV5-4 and J usage is TRBJ1-1; TRBD1 matches at 7 bases. Looked up from germline, CDR1 is SGHNT and CDR2 is YYREEE (reference sequence). The length of the CDR3 is 17 residues. The trim removed 2 bases at V and 6 bases at J, leaving 16 bases unmatched. The CDR3 region has the DNA TGTGCCAGCAGCTTACCCCTCGCCAAGGGGGCGGGCGCTGAAGCTTTCTTT. It codes for CASSLPLAKGAGAEAFF.

The chain links TRBV5-1 to TRBJ2-1; D may be TRBD1 (7 bases). Between the trimmed V and J ends, which lost 0 bases and 3 bases, there was a span of 16 bases. This CDR3 has 17 residues. The germline V gene has CDR1 SGHRS and CDR2 YFSETQ. CDR3 residues: CASSLEIGGQSYNEQFF. The CDR3 region has the DNA TGCGCCAGCAGCTTGGAGATCGGGGGACAGAGCTACAATGAGCAGTTCTTC.

This chain uses TRBV28 with TRBJ2-7, with 9 bases fitting TRBD1. This CDR3 is built from 13 residues. Germline lookup yields CDR1 MDHEN and CDR2 SYDVKM. V lost 4 bases, J lost 7 bases, and 5 bases stayed unmatched. CDR3 loop: CASSSGQGWEQYV. DNA of the CDR3: TGTGCCAGCAGTTCCGGACAGGGGTGGGAGCAGTACGTC.